This entry lists 21 T cell receptor beta chains sequenced from one sample in a study of T cell repertoires in cytomegalovirus infection (dated by TCRdb to between 2019 and 2020). Their cognate antigens are unknown. This specimen's treatment or condition label, per the study, means: in vitro stimulation with specific CMV peptide epitopes to enrich CMV-specific T cells. TCRdb lists the instrument as Illumina HiSeq 1500. In TCRdb, the public reads were trimmed at Q25 with fastp and aligned with MiXCR, with productive beta chains retained. CDR3 protein sequences are deduplicated, and each keeps its most common genes and DNA. Within this sample are about 830,000 distinct CDR3 sequences, with roughly 33% of them counted one time only. Together, the top ten hold approximately 13% of the sample. Here the sequenced sample was cultured CD8+ T cells from PBMCs, taken from culture after CMV antigen stimulation. Source of these receptors: a human donor in good health (CMV status not recorded). Some clones in this sample may be carry-over from other donors' samples.

This clonotype turned up a few times. This chain connects TRBV7-2 to TRBJ2-1; 7 bases are a match to TRBD1. CDR1 and CDR2 from the germline V gene are SGHTA and FQGNSA. V was pared by 5 bases and J by 4 bases, with 5 bases of the junction left unmatched. CDR3 size: 14 residues. CDR3 DNA: TGTGCCAGCAGCACTTCGACAGGGTACAATGAGCAGTTCTTC. It translates to CASSTSTGYNEQFF.

This clonotype was counted many times. This sequence joins TRBV12-3 or TRBV12-4 and TRBJ1-2, with D perhaps matching TRBD1 (5 bases). The CDR3 runs to 15 residues. V was trimmed by 3 bases and J by 4 bases, leaving 15 bases between them. The CDR3: CASSFRGEEGYGYTF. The CDR3 bases are TGTGCCAGCAGTTTTCGGGGGGAAGAAGGCTATGGCTACACCTTC.

This clonotype was seen only a few times. The V call is TRBV10-1, the J call TRBJ2-1; 10 bases map to TRBD1. This CDR3 has 16 amino acids. Looked up from germline, CDR1 is WNHNN and CDR2 is SYGVQD (reference sequence). Trimming removed 2 bases from V and 6 bases from J; junction bases left unmatched: 7. The CDR3 sequence: CASSETRDRGGNEQFF. CDR3 in DNA: TGCGCCAGCAGTGAGACCCGGGACAGGGGCGGCAATGAGCAGTTCTTC.

The sample holds many counts of this clonotype. This chain uses TRBV7-2 with TRBJ1-6, with unresolved D. The germline gives CDR1 SGHTA, CDR2 FQGNSA. The CDR3 is made up of 17 amino acids. V shed 2 bases and J shed 6 bases, with 17 bases lying between them. CDR3 bases: TGTGCCAGCAGCTTAAGAAAATGGGCTGGCAGTAATTCACCCCTCCACTTT. The encoded protein is CASSLRKWAGSNSPLHF.

This clonotype was seen a few times. The rearrangement links TRBV4-1 to TRBJ1-2, with 9 bases matching TRBD1. Germline CDR1 is MGHRA and CDR2 is YSYEKL. The CDR3 extends over 15 amino acids. The ends lost 0 bases at V and 5 bases at J; junction bases unmatched: 4. The CDR3, as DNA: TGCGCCAGCAGCCAAGATTGGGGACAGGGATATGGCTACACCTTC. Amino acids: CASSQDWGQGYGYTF.

The rearrangement links TRBV7-6 to TRBJ2-1; D might be TRBD2 (6 bases). Trimming shortened V by 5 bases and J by 7 bases, and 15 bases separated the two germline ends. This CDR3 is built from 14 residues. Germline V gene lookup returns CDR1 SGHVS and CDR2 FNYEAQ. CDR3 bases: TGTGCCAGCAGCCCCGTTCCGGGGGTGAATGAGCAGTTCTTC. It codes for CASSPVPGVNEQFF.

There are a few counts of this clonotype. The chain is built from TRBV11-2 and TRBJ2-7; weak D call: TRBD1 (6 bases). V lost 1 base to trimming and J lost 3 bases, with 16 bases between them. The CDR3 has 16 amino acids. Looked up from germline, CDR1 is SGHAT and CDR2 is FQNNGV. CDR3 amino acids: CASSLGPGTPYYEQYF. CDR3 in DNA: TGTGCCAGCAGCTTAGGCCCAGGGACACCCTACTACGAGCAGTACTTC.

This clonotype was seen many times. This sequence joins TRBV4-1 and TRBJ2-7, with TRBD2 matching 7 bases. CDR3 size: 22 residues. CDR1 is MGHRA, CDR2 YSYEKL, per germline. V shed 2 bases, J shed 3 bases, and the junction held 28 bases outside the gene matches. CDR3 sequence reads: CASSQNYYTGLFPPNAGYEQYV. CDR3 nucleotide sequence: TGCGCCAGCAGCCAAAACTACTATACGGGACTATTCCCTCCCAACGCCGGCTACGAGCAGTACGTC.

This chain links TRBV7-9 with TRBJ2-4, with D perhaps given as TRBD1 or TRBD2 (5 bases each). Trimming shortened V by 5 bases and J by 3 bases, and 14 bases separated the two germline ends. The germline V gene encodes CDR1 SEHNR and CDR2 FQNEAQ (reference sequence). This CDR3 has 15 amino acids. The CDR3 region has the DNA TGTGCCAGCAGCCCACCTGGGGACGTCAAAAACATTCAGTACTTC. Translation gives CASSPPGDVKNIQYF.

This clonotype was seen a handful of times. J is TRBJ1-1 and V is TRBV6-1; tentatively, D is TRBD1 (6 bases). The CDR3 runs to 14 residues. Trimming left V 4 bases short and J 4 bases short, with 13 bases between. Germline CDR1 MNHNS, CDR2 SASEGT. The CDR3 is CASSAYRASTEAFF. CDR3 DNA: TGTGCCAGCAGTGCCTACAGGGCGAGCACTGAAGCTTTCTTT.

This clonotype was seen more than once but under ten times. The rearrangement links TRBV19 to TRBJ1-6; D not resolved. V dropped 2 bases and J dropped 0 bases, with 14 bases sitting between them. The CDR3 length is 18 residues. Germline lookup yields CDR1 LNHDA and CDR2 SQIVND (reference sequence). The CDR3 spells CASSIRSRRSSYNSPLHF. DNA for the CDR3: TGTGCCAGTAGTATACGATCCCGCCGGAGCTCCTATAATTCACCCCTCCACTTT.

The V call is TRBV10-3, the J call TRBJ1-5; D gene ambiguous. Trimming removed 2 bases from V and 15 bases from J, with 2 bases in between. Germline CDR1 ENHRY, CDR2 SYGVKD. This CDR3 spans 8 amino acids. Here the CDR3 reads CAISEGHF. CDR3 DNA sequence: TGTGCCATCAGTGAGGGGCATTTT.

The chain carries TRBV7-6 and TRBJ1-1; D may be TRBD1 (5 bases). The CDR3 contains 14 residues. Per the germline V gene, CDR1 is SGHVS and CDR2 is FNYEAQ. Trimming removed 5 bases at V and 8 bases at J, with 18 bases between. This CDR3 is CASSPTGDLEEAFF. CDR3 DNA: TGTGCCAGCAGCCCGACCGGGGACCTCGAAGAAGCTTTCTTT. Based on the CDR3 plus reference TRBV7-6 and TRBJ1-1, the full variable domain is GAGVSQSPRYKVTKRGQDVALRCDPISGHVSLYWYRQALGQGPEFLTYFNYEAQQDKSGLPNDRFSAERPEGSISTLTIQRTEQRDSAMYRCASSPTGDLEEAFFGQGTRLTVV.

The chain's CDR3 is CASSQGGGDFYEQYF. The CDR3 nucleotides are TGCGCCAGCAGCCAAGGGGGAGGAGATTTTTACGAGCAGTACTTC. V and J are TRBV4-1 and TRBJ2-7; tentative D call: TRBD2 (6 bases). CDR1 is MGHRA and CDR2 is YSYEKL in the germline V gene. The CDR3 extends over 15 amino acids. V was pared by 1 base and J by 4 bases, with 14 bases between.

The V call is TRBV5-6, the J call TRBJ1-1, with D maybe TRBD1 (5 bases). This CDR3 has 17 residues. V gave up 1 base and J gave up 1 base, with 17 bases separating them. Looked up from germline, CDR1 is SGHDT and CDR2 is YYEEEE. This CDR3 reads CASSLWGGGGRNTEAFF. The CDR3 DNA reads TGTGCCAGCAGCTTGTGGGGGGGTGGAGGGAGGAACACTGAAGCTTTCTTT.

The chain joins TRBV24-1 to TRBJ1-1; tentatively, D is TRBD1 (5 bases). The germline V gene encodes CDR1 KGHDR and CDR2 SFDVKD. The CDR3 is 15 amino acids. V was trimmed by 2 bases and J by 12 bases, leaving 21 bases between them. The CDR3 bases are TGTGCCACCAGTGATTCCGCCGGGACCCGGGACGGAACTTTCTTT. Translation gives CATSDSAGTRDGTFF.

The rearrangement links TRBV11-2 to TRBJ2-7; D is possibly TRBD1 (6 bases). Trimming stripped 5 bases from V and 0 bases from J, with 20 bases between. The CDR3 sequence is 17 residues long. Germline-derived CDR1 and CDR2 are SGHAT and FQNNGV. As DNA, the CDR3 is TGTGCCAGCAGCATCAAAAAGGACAGCTTTCGCTCCTACGAGCAGTACTTC. Its translation: CASSIKKDSFRSYEQYF.

The gene calls are TRBV12-3 or TRBV12-4 and TRBJ1-1; the D is unclear. V lost 5 bases and J 4 bases, leaving 8 bases between the germline ends. This CDR3 spans 12 amino acids. The DNA of the CDR3 is TGTGCCAGCAGTCCGCGGAGCACTGAAGCTTTCTTT. This gives the protein CASSPRSTEAFF.

The table lists this clonotype with a few counts. The V gene is TRBV2, the J gene TRBJ2-1, with D perhaps TRBD1 (6 bases). In germline, CDR1 is SNHLY, CDR2 FYNNEI. V was clipped by 7 bases and J by 0 bases, with 13 bases between them. The CDR3 is 15 residues long. The CDR3 region is CASKQGGGSYNEQFF. CDR3 bases: TGTGCCAGCAAACAGGGTGGAGGCTCCTACAATGAGCAGTTCTTC.

This clonotype was counted a few times. This sequence joins TRBV19 and TRBJ1-1; D gene unclear. The CDR3 has 13 amino acids. CDR1 and CDR2 (germline): LNHDA, SQIVND (reference sequence). V lost 6 bases to trimming and J lost 1 base, with 9 bases between them. CDR3 in DNA: TGTGCCAGTAGACCCAGCTGGAACACTGAAGCTTTCTTT. Amino acids: CASRPSWNTEAFF.

This clonotype was seen more than once but under ten times. The chain carries TRBV5-1 and TRBJ2-1; D remains ambiguous. The V and J ends lost 4 bases and 8 bases respectively, with 22 bases between them. Germline V gene lookup returns CDR1 SGHRS and CDR2 YFSETQ. The CDR3 sequence is 16 residues long. Here the CDR3 reads CASSRAEITPPDEQFF. Here the CDR3 DNA reads TGCGCCAGCAGCAGGGCTGAAATTACACCGCCGGATGAGCAGTTCTTC. Based on the CDR3 plus reference TRBV5-1 and TRBJ2-1, the full variable domain is KAGVTQTPRYLIKTRGQQVTLSCSPISGHRSVSWYQQTPGQGLQFLFEYFSETQRNKGNFPGRFSGRQFSNSRSEMNVSTLELGDSALYLCASSRAEITPPDEQFFGPGTRLTVL.